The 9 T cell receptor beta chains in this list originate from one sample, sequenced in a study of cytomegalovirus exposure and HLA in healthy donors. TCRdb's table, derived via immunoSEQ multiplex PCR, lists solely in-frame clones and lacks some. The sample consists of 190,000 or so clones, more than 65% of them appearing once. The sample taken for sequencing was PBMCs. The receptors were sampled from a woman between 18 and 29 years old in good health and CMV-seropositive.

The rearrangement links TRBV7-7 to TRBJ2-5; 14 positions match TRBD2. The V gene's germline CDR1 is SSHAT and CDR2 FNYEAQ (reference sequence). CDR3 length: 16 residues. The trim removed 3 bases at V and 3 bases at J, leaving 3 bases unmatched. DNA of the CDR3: TGTGCCAGCAGCTTTATGACTAGCGGGGGGGAAGAGACCCAGTACTTC. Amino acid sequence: CASSFMTSGGEETQYF.

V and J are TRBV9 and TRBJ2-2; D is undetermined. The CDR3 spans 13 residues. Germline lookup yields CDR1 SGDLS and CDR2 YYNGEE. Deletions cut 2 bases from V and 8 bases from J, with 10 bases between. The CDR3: CASSVDSWGELFF. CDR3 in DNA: TGTGCCAGCAGCGTCGACTCTTGGGGGGAGCTGTTTTTT.

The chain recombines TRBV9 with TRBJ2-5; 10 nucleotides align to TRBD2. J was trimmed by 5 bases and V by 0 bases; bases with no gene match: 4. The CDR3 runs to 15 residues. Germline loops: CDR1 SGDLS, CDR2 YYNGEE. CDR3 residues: CASSVEAGGMETQYF. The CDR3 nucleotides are TGTGCCAGCAGCGTAGAAGCGGGGGGGATGGAGACCCAGTACTTC.

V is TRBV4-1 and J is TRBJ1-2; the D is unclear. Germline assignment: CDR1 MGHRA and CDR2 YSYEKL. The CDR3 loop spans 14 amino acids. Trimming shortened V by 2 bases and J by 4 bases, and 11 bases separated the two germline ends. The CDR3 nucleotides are TGCGCCAGCAGCCAAACGAAAGCGGTCTATGGCTACACCTTC. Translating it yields CASSQTKAVYGYTF.

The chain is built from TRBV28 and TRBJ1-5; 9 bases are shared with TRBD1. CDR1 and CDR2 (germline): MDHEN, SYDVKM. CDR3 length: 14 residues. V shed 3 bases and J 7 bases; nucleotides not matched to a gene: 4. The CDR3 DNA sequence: TGTGCCAGCAGTTTGGGGACAGGGTTCCAGCCCCAGCATTTT. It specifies CASSLGTGFQPQHF.

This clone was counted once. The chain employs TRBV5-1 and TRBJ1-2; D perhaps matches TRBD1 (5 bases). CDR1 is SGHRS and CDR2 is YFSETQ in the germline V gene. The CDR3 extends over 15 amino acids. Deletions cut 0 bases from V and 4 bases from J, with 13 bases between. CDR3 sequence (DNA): TGCGCCAGCAGCTTGGATCCAGGGTTGGGCTATGGCTACACCTTC. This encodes CASSLDPGLGYGYTF.

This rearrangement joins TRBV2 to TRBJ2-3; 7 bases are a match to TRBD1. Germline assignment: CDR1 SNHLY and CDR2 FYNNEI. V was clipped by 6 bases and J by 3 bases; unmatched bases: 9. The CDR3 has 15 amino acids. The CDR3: CASRDRARATDTQYF. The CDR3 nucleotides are TGTGCCAGCAGAGACAGGGCCCGGGCGACAGATACGCAGTATTTT. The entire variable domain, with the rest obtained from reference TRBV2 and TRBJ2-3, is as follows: EPEVTQTPSHQVTQMGQEVILRCVPISNHLYFYWYRQILGQKVEFLVSFYNNEISEKSEIFDDQFSVERPDGSNFTLKIRSTKLEDSAMYFCASRDRARATDTQYFGPGTRLTVL.

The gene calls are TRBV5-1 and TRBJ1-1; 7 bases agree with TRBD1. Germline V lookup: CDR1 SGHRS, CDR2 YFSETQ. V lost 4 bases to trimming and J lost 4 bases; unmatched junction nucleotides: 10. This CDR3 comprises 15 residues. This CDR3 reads CASSAGQVQPTEAFF. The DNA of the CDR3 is TGCGCCAGCAGCGCAGGACAGGTTCAGCCCACTGAAGCTTTCTTT. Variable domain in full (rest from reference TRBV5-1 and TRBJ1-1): KAGVTQTPRYLIKTRGQQVTLSCSPISGHRSVSWYQQTPGQGLQFLFEYFSETQRNKGNFPGRFSGRQFSNSRSEMNVSTLELGDSALYLCASSAGQVQPTEAFFGQGTRLTVV.

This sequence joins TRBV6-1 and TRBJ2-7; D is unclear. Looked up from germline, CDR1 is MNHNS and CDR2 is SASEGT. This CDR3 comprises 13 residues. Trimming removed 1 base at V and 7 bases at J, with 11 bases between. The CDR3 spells CASSEEYLLEQYF. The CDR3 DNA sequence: TGTGCCAGCAGTGAAGAATACCTACTGGAGCAGTACTTC.